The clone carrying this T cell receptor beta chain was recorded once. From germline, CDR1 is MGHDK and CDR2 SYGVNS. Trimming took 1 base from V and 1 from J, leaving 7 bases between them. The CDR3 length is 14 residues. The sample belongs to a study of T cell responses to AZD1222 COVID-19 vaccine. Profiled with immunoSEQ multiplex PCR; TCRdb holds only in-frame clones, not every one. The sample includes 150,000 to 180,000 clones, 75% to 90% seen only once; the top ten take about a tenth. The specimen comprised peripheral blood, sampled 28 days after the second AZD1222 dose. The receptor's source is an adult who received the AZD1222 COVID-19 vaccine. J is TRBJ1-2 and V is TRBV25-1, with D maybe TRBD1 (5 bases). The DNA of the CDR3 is TGTGCCAGCAGTGAATCAGGGCTTAACTATGGCTACACCTTC. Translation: CASSESGLNYGYTF.